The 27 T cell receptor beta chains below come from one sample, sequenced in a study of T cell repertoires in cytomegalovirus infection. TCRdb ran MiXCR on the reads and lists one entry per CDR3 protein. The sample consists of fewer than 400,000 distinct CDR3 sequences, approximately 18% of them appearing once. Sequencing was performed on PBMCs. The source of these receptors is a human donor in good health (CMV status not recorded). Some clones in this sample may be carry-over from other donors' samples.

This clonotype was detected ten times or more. The CDR3 region is CASSPTGAGYEQYF. As DNA, the CDR3 is TGTGCCAGCAGCCCGACAGGCGCCGGGTACGAGCAGTACTTC. This chain connects TRBV7-6 to TRBJ2-7; D perhaps matches TRBD1 (6 bases). V was shortened by 5 bases and J by 4 bases, with 15 bases between the two germline ends. Germline loops: CDR1 SGHVS, CDR2 FNYEAQ. CDR3 size: 14 residues.

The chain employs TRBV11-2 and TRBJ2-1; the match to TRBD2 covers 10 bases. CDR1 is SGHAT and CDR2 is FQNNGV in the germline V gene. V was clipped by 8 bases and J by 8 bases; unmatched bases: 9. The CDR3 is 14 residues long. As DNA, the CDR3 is TGTGCCAGCCGGACGGGACTAGCGAGGTATGAGCAGTTCTTC. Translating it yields CASRTGLARYEQFF.

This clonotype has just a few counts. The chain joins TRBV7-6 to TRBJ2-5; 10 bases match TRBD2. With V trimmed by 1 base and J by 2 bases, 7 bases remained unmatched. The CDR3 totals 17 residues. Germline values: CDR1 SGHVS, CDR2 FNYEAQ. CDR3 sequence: CASSLGASGGLQETQYF. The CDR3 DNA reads TGTGCCAGCAGCTTAGGGGCTAGCGGGGGTTTGCAAGAGACCCAGTACTTC.

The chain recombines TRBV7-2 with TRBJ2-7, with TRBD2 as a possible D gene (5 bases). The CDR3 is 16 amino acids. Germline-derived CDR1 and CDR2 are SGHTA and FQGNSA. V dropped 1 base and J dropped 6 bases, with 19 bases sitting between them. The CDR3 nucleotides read TGTGCCAGCAGCTTAGGTCAGGACGGACTGGGGTTCGAGCAGTACTTC. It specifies CASSLGQDGLGFEQYF.

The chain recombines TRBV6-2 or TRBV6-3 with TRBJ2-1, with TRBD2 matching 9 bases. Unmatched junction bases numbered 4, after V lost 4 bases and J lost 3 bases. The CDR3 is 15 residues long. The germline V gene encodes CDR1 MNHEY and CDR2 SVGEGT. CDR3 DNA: TGTGCCAGCAGTTGGGGTAGCGGGGGCTACAATGAGCAGTTCTTC. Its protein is CASSWGSGGYNEQFF.

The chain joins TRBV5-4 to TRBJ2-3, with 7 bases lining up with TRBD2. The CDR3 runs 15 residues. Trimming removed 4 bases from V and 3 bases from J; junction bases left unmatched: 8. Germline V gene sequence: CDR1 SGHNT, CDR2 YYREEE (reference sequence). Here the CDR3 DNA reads TGTGCCAGCAGCCGGGCGGGAGCGGAGACAGATACGCAGTATTTT. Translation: CASSRAGAETDTQYF.

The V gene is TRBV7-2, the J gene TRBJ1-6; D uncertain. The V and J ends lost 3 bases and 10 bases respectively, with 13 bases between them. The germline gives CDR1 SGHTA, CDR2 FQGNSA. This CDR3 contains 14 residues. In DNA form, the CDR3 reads TGTGCCAGCAGCTTTACCAGTGGGTTCTCACCCCTCCACTTT. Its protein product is CASSFTSGFSPLHF.

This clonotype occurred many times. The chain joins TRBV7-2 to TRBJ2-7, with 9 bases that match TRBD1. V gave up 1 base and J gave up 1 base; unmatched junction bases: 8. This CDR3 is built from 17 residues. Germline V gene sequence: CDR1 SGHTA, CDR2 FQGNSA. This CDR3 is CASSLVSLGQGSYEQYF. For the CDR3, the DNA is TGTGCCAGCAGCTTAGTTTCCTTGGGACAGGGATCCTACGAGCAGTACTTC.

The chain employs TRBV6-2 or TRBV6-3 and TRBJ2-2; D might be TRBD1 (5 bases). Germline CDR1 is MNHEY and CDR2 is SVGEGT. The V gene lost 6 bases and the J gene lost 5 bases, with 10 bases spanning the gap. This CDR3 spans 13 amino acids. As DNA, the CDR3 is TGTGCCAGCAGCAGGGCCAGGACCGGGGAGCTGTTTTTT. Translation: CASSRARTGELFF.

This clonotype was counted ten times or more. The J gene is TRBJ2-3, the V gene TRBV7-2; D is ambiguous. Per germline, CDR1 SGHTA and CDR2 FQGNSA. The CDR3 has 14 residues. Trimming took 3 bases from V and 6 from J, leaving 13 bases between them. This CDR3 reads CASSLGQVQDTQYF. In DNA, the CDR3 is TGTGCCAGCAGCTTGGGCCAGGTTCAGGATACGCAGTATTTT.

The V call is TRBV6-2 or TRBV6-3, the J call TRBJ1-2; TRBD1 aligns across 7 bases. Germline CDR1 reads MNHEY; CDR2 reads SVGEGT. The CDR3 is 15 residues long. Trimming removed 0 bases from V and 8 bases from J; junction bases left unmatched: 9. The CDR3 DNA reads TGTGCCAGCAGTTACTCGTTGACAGGGAGGTACGGCTACACCTTC. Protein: CASSYSLTGRYGYTF.

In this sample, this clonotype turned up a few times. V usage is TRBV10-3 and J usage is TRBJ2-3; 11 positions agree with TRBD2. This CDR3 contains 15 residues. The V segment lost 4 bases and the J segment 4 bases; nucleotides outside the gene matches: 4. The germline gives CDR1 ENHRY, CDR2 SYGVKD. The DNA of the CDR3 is TGTGCCATCAGTGGTCAACTAGCGGGAGCAGATACGCAGTATTTT. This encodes CAISGQLAGADTQYF.

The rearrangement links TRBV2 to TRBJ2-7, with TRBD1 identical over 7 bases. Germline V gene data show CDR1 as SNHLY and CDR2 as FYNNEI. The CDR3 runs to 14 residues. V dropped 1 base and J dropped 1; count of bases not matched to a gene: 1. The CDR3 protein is CASSEVGQSYEQYF. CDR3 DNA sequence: TGTGCCAGCAGTGAAGTGGGACAGTCCTACGAGCAGTACTTC.

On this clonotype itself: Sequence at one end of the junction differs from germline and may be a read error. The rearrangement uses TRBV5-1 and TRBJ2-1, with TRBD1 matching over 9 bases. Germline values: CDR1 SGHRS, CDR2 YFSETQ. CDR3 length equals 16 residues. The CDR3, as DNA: TGCGCCAGCAGCCCCGGAGGGGGACAGGGTGTCAATGTGCAGTTCTTC. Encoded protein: CASSPGGGQGVNVQFF.

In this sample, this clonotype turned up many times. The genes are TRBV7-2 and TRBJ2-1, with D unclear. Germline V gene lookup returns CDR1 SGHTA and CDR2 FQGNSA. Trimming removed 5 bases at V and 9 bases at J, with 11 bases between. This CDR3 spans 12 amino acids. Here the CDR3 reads CASSTTPGEQFF. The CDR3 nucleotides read TGTGCCAGCAGCACCACCCCGGGTGAGCAGTTCTTC.

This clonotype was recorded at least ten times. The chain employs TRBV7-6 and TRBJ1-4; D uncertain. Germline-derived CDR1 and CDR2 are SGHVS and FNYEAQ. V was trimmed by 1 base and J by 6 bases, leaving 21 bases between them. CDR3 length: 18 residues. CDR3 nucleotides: TGTGCCAGCAGCTTAGGTCAGGTTTTGCCCCCTATCGATGAAAAACTGTTTTTT. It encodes CASSLGQVLPPIDEKLFF.

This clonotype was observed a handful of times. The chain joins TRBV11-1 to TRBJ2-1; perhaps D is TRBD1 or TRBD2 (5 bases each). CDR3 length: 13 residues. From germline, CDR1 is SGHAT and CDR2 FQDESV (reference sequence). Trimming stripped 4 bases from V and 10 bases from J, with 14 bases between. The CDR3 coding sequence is TGTGCCAGCAGCTCGGGACCGGATGGGGAGCAGTTCTTC. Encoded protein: CASSSGPDGEQFF.

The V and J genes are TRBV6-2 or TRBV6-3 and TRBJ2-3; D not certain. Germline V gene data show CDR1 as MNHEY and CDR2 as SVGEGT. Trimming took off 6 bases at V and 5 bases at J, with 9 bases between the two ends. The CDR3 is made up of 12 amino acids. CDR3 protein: CASSPTVDTQYF. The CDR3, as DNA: TGTGCCAGCAGCCCAACGGTAGATACGCAGTATTTT.

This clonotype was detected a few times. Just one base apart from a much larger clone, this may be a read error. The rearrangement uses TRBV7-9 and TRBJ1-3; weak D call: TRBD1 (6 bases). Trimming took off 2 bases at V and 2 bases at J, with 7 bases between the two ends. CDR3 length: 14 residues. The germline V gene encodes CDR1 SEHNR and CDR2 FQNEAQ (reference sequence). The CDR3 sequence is CASSLSGAGNTIYF. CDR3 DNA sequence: TGTGCCAGCAGCTTATCAGGGGCTGGAAACACCATATATTTT.

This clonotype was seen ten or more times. The CDR3 coding sequence is TGTGCCAGCAGCCCCCAACAGGGGCGGGGTGAAAAACTGTTTTTT. Protein sequence: CASSPQQGRGEKLFF. V gene TRBV7-2 combines with J gene TRBJ1-4, with 7 bases fitting TRBD1. Germline loops: CDR1 SGHTA, CDR2 FQGNSA. There are 15 residues in the CDR3. V dropped 5 bases and J dropped 7; count of bases not matched to a gene: 10.

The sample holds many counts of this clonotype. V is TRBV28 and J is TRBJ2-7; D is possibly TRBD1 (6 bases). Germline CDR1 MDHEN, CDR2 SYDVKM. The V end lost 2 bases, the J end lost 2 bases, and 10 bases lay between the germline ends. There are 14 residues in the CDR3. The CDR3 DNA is TGTGCCAGCAGTTTACGAGGGACAACCTACGAGCAGTACTTC. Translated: CASSLRGTTYEQYF. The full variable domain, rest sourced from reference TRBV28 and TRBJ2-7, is DVKVTQSSRYLVKRTGEKVFLECVQDMDHENMFWYRQDPGLGLRLIYFSYDVKMKEKGDIPEGYSVSREKKERFSLILESASTNQTSMYLCASSLRGTTYEQYFGPGTRLTVT.

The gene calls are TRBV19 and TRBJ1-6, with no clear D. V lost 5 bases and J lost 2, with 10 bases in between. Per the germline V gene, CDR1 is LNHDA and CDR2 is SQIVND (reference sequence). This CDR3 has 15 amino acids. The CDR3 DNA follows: TGTGCCAGTAGTCCGCCGGGTGCCTATAATTCACCCCTCCACTTT. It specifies CASSPPGAYNSPLHF.

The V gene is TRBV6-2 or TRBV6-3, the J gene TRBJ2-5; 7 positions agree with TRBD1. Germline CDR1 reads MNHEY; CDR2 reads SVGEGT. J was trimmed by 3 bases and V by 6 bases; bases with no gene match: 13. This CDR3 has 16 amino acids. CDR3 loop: CASRHPDRGREETQYF. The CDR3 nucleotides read TGTGCCAGCAGACACCCGGATAGGGGGCGAGAAGAGACCCAGTACTTC.

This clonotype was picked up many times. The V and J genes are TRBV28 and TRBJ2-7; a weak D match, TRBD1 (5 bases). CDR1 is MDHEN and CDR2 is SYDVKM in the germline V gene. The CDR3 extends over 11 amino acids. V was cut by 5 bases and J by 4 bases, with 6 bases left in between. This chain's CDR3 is CASSRGYEQYF. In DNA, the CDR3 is TGTGCCAGCAGTAGGGGTTACGAGCAGTACTTC.

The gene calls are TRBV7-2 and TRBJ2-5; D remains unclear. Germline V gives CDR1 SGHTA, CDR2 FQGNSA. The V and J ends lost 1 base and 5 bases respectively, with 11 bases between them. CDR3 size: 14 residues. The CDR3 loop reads CASSLGGGVETQYF. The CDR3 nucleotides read TGTGCCAGCAGCTTAGGGGGTGGGGTGGAGACCCAGTACTTC.

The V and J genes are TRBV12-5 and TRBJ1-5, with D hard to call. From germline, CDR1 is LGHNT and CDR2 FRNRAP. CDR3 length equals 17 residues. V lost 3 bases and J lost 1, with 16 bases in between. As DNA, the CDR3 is TGTGCTAGTGGTTTATACCTTATGACATCCAGCAATCAGCCCCAGCATTTT. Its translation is CASGLYLMTSSNQPQHF.

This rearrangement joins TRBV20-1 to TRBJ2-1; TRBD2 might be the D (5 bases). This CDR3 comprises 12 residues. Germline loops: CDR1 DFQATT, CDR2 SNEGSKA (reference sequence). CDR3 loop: CRLGGRTNEQFF. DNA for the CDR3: TGCAGGCTGGGCGGGCGAACGAATGAGCAGTTCTTC.